This T cell receptor beta chain was profiled in a study of OX40 agonist ivuxolimab in advanced cancers. Turning to the overall study: Ivuxolimab was a fully human IgG2 agonistic monoclonal antibody targeting the costimulatory receptor OX40 (CD134). Intravenous ivuxolimab was administered to patients every 2 weeks at six dose levels: 0.01, 0.1, 0.3, 1.5, 3 and 10 mg/kg. Of the roughly 50 dose-escalation patients, hepatocellular carcinoma was present in around 20, melanoma in around 15, renal cell carcinoma in 9 and head and neck cancer in 9. A male proportion of around 80% and a mean age of about 60 years, ranging from roughly 23 to 80, were recorded for the dose-escalation cohort. Prior anti-PD-1, anti-PD-L1 or anti-CTLA-4 therapy was permitted, and roughly two fifths of dose-escalation patients had received checkpoint inhibitors. Three dose-escalation patients achieved partial responses, one with hepatocellular carcinoma and two with cutaneous melanoma. The point of sequencing TCRbeta in the periphery was to test whether ivuxolimab changed TCR sequence diversity and drove clonal T-cell expansion. The monotherapy dose-escalation portion (N ≈ 56 patients) of the phase I ivuxolimab trial is reported in the paper. General findings and caveats noted by the study authors: At doses of 0.1 to 3.0 mg/kg, clonal expansion of both CD4+ and CD8+ T cells in blood was seen between baseline and week 6. Low levels of normalized T-cell clonal expansion were also seen in some nonresponding patients. After ivuxolimab, CD8+ T cells had more expanded clones than CD4+ T cells on average. Partial responders in the 0.1-3.0 mg/kg groups had among the lowest normalized peripheral clonal expansion, especially among CD8+ T cells. The antigen specificity of the peripheral T cells that underwent clonal expansion was not determined.

Genomic DNA was isolated from the sorted cells so that the TCRbeta CDR3 region could be sequenced. TCRbeta CDR3 regions were sequenced using the immunoSEQ Assay. Entries here come from immuneACCESS through TCRdb and include only in-frame sequences with V and J called. Some clones fail to appear in such tables; in the studies checked, an unresolved V gene covers under half of the shortfall, and the cause of the remainder is unknown. Within this sample are tens of thousands of clones, with about 86% of them counted one time only. The ten most abundant clones make up 1.5% to 2% of the sample. As for this clone: What antigen it recognizes has not been identified. Base qualities are not recorded, but no much larger clone differs from it by a single base.

Its CDR3 holds 11 amino acids, cysteine through phenylalanine. The kept DNA is CDR3 alone, 33 bases in frame from the first base. CDR1 GTSNPN and CDR2 SVGIG are derived from the germline V gene (reference sequence). Cut back by 8 bases and 6 bases, the V and J ends lie 13 bases apart. The trial excluded patients who had a history of autoimmune disease or were on systemic immunosuppression. Peripheral blood for TCR sequencing was collected from all dose cohorts at baseline, on cycle 4 day 1, and on cycle 7 day 1. The samples were taken from a phase I, first-in-human, multicenter, open-label dose-escalation trial of ivuxolimab. Adults with locally advanced or metastatic melanoma, renal cell, hepatocellular, or head and neck squamous cell carcinoma were enrolled in the trial. Before TCR sequencing, CD4+ T cells and CD8+ T cells from peripheral blood were sorted into separate populations.

The rearrangement combines TRBV30 with TRBJ1-2; matching of 6 bases hints at TRBD1 as the D gene. This sample comprised CD4+ or CD8+ T cells sorted from blood, obtained in a trial of the OX40 agonist ivuxolimab. This TCR derives from an adult with an advanced solid tumor such as melanoma, head and neck, liver or kidney cancer. The DNA sequence is as follows: TGTGCCGGGGGGAGGGGGGATGGCTACACCTTC. The encoded protein is CAGGRGDGYTF. With all but the CDR3 taken from the reference TRBV30 and TRBJ1-2 genes, the full variable domain is: SQTIHQWPATLVQPVGSPLSLECTVEGTSNPNLYWYRQAAGRGLQLLFYSVGIGQISSEVPQNLSASRPQDRQFILSSKKLLLSDSGFYLCAGGRGDGYTFGSGTRLTVV.